One and the same sample provided the 18 T cell receptor delta chains below, sequenced in a study of γδ T cells in repeated Plasmodium falciparum infection. TCRdb repeated clone calling on the multiplex PCR reads with CATT. The sample lists some 100,000 delta-chain clones; under 1.5% were seen once. Gammadelta T cells were flow-sorted from PBMC into Vgamma9/Vdelta2+ and Vdelta2-negative populations for bulk analysis. Material: gamma-delta T cells from blood. The receptors come from a pool of human donors (malaria-infected and uninfected, not separated).

This clone has ten or more counts. The protein held in TCRdb is that of a much larger clone and does not match this DNA's translation at residue 7, likely because of a read error; the protein shown is translated from the DNA. The V call is TRDV2, the J call TRDJ1; 10 positions match TRDD3. V lost 3 bases, J lost 3 bases, and 21 bases stayed unmatched. The CDR3 runs 20 residues. CDR1 and CDR2 from the germline V gene are GEAIGNYY and EKD. CDR3 bases: TGTGCCTGTGACCCAATCGGCGGCGGGGGGATACGCGAATTGGCCGATAAACTCATCTTT. This codes for CACDPIGGGGIRELADKLIF.

About this clone: This is likely an artifact of a read error, given a far larger clone one base away. Other DNA sequences in this specimen translate into the identical CDR3. V usage is TRDV2 and J usage is TRDJ2; 7 nucleotides line up with TRDD3. No J gene was available from TCRdb, and it was assigned here by a germline match of the DNA. The CDR3 runs to 25 residues. The germline V gene has CDR1 GEAIGNYY and CDR2 EKD. Trimming removed 0 bases from V and 5 bases from J; junction bases left unmatched: 35. As DNA, the CDR3 is TGTGCCTGTGACACCGTTTCTCCATACATTCTCTGGGGGTACGCGGGCGTGAACATCACAGCACAACTCTTCTTT. It encodes CACDTVSPYILWGYAGVNITAQLFF.

Concerning this clone: TCRdb's entry gives the protein of a much larger clone, which mismatches this DNA's translation at residue 12, likely from a read error; the protein reported here is translated from the DNA. V usage is TRDV1 and J usage is TRDJ1; D possibly corresponds to TRDD3 (7 bases). Germline assignment: CDR1 TSWWSYY and CDR2 QGS. This CDR3 is 22 amino acids long. V lost 3 bases, J lost 0 bases, and 32 bases lay in between. The CDR3 is CALGEPLHLPSRTGVHTDKLIF. The CDR3 DNA sequence: TGTGCTCTTGGGGAGCCTCTTCATCTTCCTTCTAGGACTGGGGTGCACACCGATAAACTCATCTTT.

This clone was counted a few times. The TCRdb protein, from a much larger clone, departs from this DNA's translation at residue 13, likely by read error; the protein shown derives from the DNA. The chain couples TRDV1 to TRDJ3, with D possibly matching TRDD3 (6 bases). No J gene was available from TCRdb, and it was assigned here by a germline match of the DNA. The germline CDR1 and CDR2 sequences are TSWWSYY and QGS. The CDR3 totals 19 residues. DNA of the CDR3: TGTGCTCTTGGGAAGCCCTGGGGCCTCAGCTCCTGGGGCACCCGACAGATGTTTTTC. Amino acid sequence: CALGKPWGLSSWGTRQMFF.

Comments on this clone: This DNA's translation differs at residue 26 from TCRdb's protein, which comes from a much larger clone; a read error is likely, and the protein shown is translated from the DNA. Called V gene: TRDV1; the J gene was not called; the D segment call TRDD3 is taken from the table without a DNA check. CDR1 and CDR2 (germline): TSWWSYY, QGS. This CDR3 has 28 residues. The CDR3 region has the DNA TGTGCTCTTGGGGAACTAGTGGGACCTCTACAATCGTACTGGGATAGGCCGAAGAGCCCCTGGGACACCCGACAGGTGTTTTTC. This translates into CALGELVGPLQSYWDRPKSPWDTRQVFF.

This clone was seen ten or more times. A far larger clone is off by one base, so a read error is likely. Different DNA sequences within this sample yield the same CDR3. J is TRDJ1 and V is TRDV1; 10 bases map to TRDD3. The CDR3 consists of 18 residues. Germline V CDR1 and CDR2: TSWWSYY, QGS. CDR3 in DNA: TGCGCTCTTGGGAGACCTTCAGTACTGGGGGATTACACCGATAAACTCATCTTT. Translated, it gives CALGRPSVLGDYTDKLIF.

This clone was counted at least ten times. This DNA's translation and the protein TCRdb lists, from a much larger clone, do not match at residue 11, likely due to a read error; the protein shown is translated from the DNA. The chain uses TRDV2 and TRDJ3; 7 nucleotides align to TRDD3. The J gene was not available in TCRdb and was assigned here by matching the DNA to germline segments. J lost 0 bases, V lost 0 bases, and 10 bases had no gene match. The germline gives CDR1 GEAIGNYY, CDR2 EKD. This CDR3 is built from 20 residues. The CDR3 DNA sequence: TGTGCCTGTGACACCGCGGGATACCCGAAAGGCTCCTGGGACACCCGACAGATGTTTTTC. Encoded protein: CACDTAGYPKGSWDTRQMFF.

This clone was seen a few times. TCRdb pairs this DNA with a much larger clone's protein that differs at residue 16, likely a read error; the protein shown was translated from the DNA. This chain joins TRDV1 and TRDJ1; 12 bases align to TRDD3. This CDR3 comprises 21 residues. V was clipped by 3 bases and J by 3 bases; unmatched bases: 20. CDR1 and CDR2 (germline): TSWWSYY, QGS. The CDR3 DNA reads as TGTGCTCTTGGGGAGCTCCTTCTTTGTACTGGGGGATACTGGTACGCCGATAAACTCATCTTT. It codes for CALGELLLCTGGYWYADKLIF.

This clone was seen a handful of times. A read error likely explains why the TCRdb protein, taken from a much larger clone, differs from this DNA's translation at residue 8; the protein shown is translated from the DNA. The rearrangement joins TRDV2 to TRDJ3, with TRDD3 matching over 8 bases. TCRdb is silent on the J gene; assignment here came from matching the DNA to germline. Trimming took 3 bases from V and 9 from J; bases not matched to a gene: 3. The germline CDR1 and CDR2 sequences are GEAIGNYY and EKD. The CDR3 totals 14 residues. The CDR3 DNA sequence: TGTGCCTGTGACGTACTGGGGGGCACCCGACAGATGTTTTTC. It encodes CACDVLGGTRQMFF.

This clone has at least ten counts. Other DNA sequences in this specimen translate into the identical CDR3. The CDR3 coding sequence is TGTGCTCTTGGTACCTCTATTCCTACAGTGTGGGAGTACACCGATAAACTCATCTTT. It encodes CALGTSIPTVWEYTDKLIF. V usage is TRDV1 and J usage is TRDJ1; 7 bases agree with TRDD2. V lost 6 bases, J lost 0 bases, and 19 bases stayed unmatched. This CDR3 contains 19 residues. Germline V gives CDR1 TSWWSYY, CDR2 QGS.

Comments on this clone: TCRdb assigns this DNA the protein of a much larger clone, which departs from its translation at residue 19; this likely reflects a read error, and the protein shown comes from translating the DNA. The chain links TRDV1 to TRDJ1; D is perhaps TRDD3 (6 bases). V lost 0 bases, J lost 7 bases, and 42 bases lay in between. This CDR3 is built from 24 residues. Germline V lookup: CDR1 TSWWSYY, CDR2 QGS. The CDR3 bases are TGTGCTCTTGGGGAACTAGGATTGCCTTTGAACTCCCTTAGTCTTGGGGATCCCGCCCCTAAACTCATCTTT. It encodes CALGELGLPLNSLSLGDPAPKLIF.

This clone was seen only a few times. TCRdb's protein for this DNA is that of a much larger clone and differs from the translation at residue 8, likely a read error; the protein shown is the DNA translation. The chain has TRDV2 and TRDJ1; a possible D gene is TRDD3 (6 bases). Because TCRdb records no J gene, it was assigned here through a match of the DNA to germline. V was clipped by 1 base and J by 1 base, with 15 bases between them. This CDR3 has 16 amino acids. The germline V gene encodes CDR1 GEAIGNYY and CDR2 EKD. The CDR3 loop reads CACDTYWEIRTDKLIF. The CDR3 bases are TGTGCCTGTGACACGTACTGGGAGATACGCACCGATAAACTCATCTTT.

Of note for this clone: A far bigger clonotype differs at one base, so this is likely a read error. Other DNA variants within this sample encode the same CDR3. V and J are TRDV1 and TRDJ1, with 8 bases aligning to TRDD3. Matching the DNA to germline supplied the J gene, which TCRdb does not give. The CDR3 totals 19 residues. Germline CDR1 reads TSWWSYY; CDR2 reads QGS. Written as DNA, the CDR3 is TGTGCCCTTGGGGAAGGGCCTACCCCGAGGGATACGGGAACCGATAAACTCATCTTT. The encoded protein is CALGEGPTPRDTGTDKLIF.

As concerns this clone: Since a far larger clone is one base different, this is likely a read error. The sample holds other DNA sequences that translate to the same CDR3. V is TRDV3 and J is TRDJ1, with 8 bases lining up with TRDD3. No J gene is reported in TCRdb; it was inferred here by comparing the DNA with germline. The CDR3 is made up of 17 amino acids. CDR1 is TVYSNPD and CDR2 is GDNSRS in the germline V gene (reference sequence). The DNA for the CDR3 is TGCGCCTTTGATACTGGGGGGAGTATCTCCCGTATCGATAAACTCATCTTT. This encodes CAFDTGGSISRIDKLIF.

There are a few counts of this clone. This sequence joins TRDV1 and TRDJ3; 13 positions agree with TRDD3. Here the J gene was assigned by germline matching of the DNA, as TCRdb has none. Germline V CDR1 and CDR2: TSWWSYY, QGS. This CDR3 spans 24 amino acids. J lost 0 bases, V lost 4 bases, and 18 bases had no gene match. DNA for the CDR3: TGTGCTCTTGGGGGCCTGGCGGACTGGGGGATACGCTTCCCGGGCTCCTGGGACACCCGACAGATGTTTTTC. Residues: CALGGLADWGIRFPGSWDTRQMFF.

This clone was recorded many times. The chain carries TRDV2 and TRDJ1; D unclear. Germline CDR1 GEAIGNYY, CDR2 EKD. The length of the CDR3 is 15 residues. V lost 0 bases and J 0 bases, leaving 10 bases between the germline ends. The CDR3 bases are TGTGCCTGTGACACCGTAGGGCAGAACACCGATAAACTCATCTTT. As protein: CACDTVGQNTDKLIF.

Comments on this clone: This DNA's translation and the protein TCRdb lists, from a much larger clone, do not match at residue 4, likely due to a read error; the protein shown is translated from the DNA. The rearrangement links TRDV1 to TRDJ1; a possible D gene is TRDD3 (5 bases). TCRdb carries no J gene annotation; the J gene was assigned here by matching the DNA with germline. Trimming shortened V by 8 bases and J by 0 bases, and 28 bases separated the two germline ends. This CDR3 has 19 amino acids. From germline, CDR1 is TSWWSYY and CDR2 QGS. The CDR3 is CALLQIRPRSLGYTDKLIF. CDR3 bases: TGTGCTCTTCTTCAAATTCGGCCTCGTAGTCTGGGATACACCGATAAACTCATCTTT.

Regarding this clone: The amino acid sequence in TCRdb belongs to a much larger clone and departs from this DNA's translation at residue 14, likely a sequencing read error; the sequence shown is translated from the DNA. This chain links TRDV3 with TRDJ1, with D perhaps matching TRDD3 (8 bases). The V end was cut by 2 bases, the J end by 2 bases, with 36 bases between. Germline lookup yields CDR1 TVYSNPD and CDR2 GDNSRS (reference sequence). CDR3 length: 21 amino acids. CDR3: CAFSPVPTSRLLGGLTDKLIF. CDR3 bases: TGTGCCTTTTCCCCAGTTCCTACATCTCGACTACTGGGGGGCCTAACCGATAAACTCATCTTT. The complete variable domain, with remaining parts taken from reference TRDV3 and TRDJ1, reads CDKVTQSSPDQTVASGSEVVLLCTYDTVYSNPDLFWYRIRPDYSFQFVFYGDNSRSEGADFTQGRFSVKHILTQKAFHLVISPVRTEDSATYYCAFSPVPTSRLLGGLTDKLIFGKGTRVTVEP.